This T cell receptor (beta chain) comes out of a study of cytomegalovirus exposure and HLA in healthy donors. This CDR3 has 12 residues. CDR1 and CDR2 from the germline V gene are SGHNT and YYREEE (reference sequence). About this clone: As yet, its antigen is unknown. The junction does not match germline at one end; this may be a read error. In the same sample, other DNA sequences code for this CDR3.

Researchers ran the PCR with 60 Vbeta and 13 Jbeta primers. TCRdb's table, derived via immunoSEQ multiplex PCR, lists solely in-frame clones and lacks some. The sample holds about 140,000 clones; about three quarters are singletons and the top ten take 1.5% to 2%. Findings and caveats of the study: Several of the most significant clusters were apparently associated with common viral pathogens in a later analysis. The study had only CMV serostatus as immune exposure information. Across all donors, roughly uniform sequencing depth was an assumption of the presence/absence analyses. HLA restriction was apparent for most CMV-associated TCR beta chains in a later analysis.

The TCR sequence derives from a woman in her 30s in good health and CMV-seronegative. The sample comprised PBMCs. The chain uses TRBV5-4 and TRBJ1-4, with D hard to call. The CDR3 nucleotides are TGTGCCAGCAGCCAGGATGGGCGGGAGTTGTTCTTT. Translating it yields CASSQDGRELFF.